This T cell receptor (beta chain) was observed in a study of shared clonotypes between healthy human individuals. Sequencing was performed with immunoSEQ multiplex PCR; in TCRdb, only in-frame clones are kept and a portion is missing. Among under 1,100,000 clones, approximately 78% were seen once, and the ten largest hold 0.6% to 0.75%. CDR1 is MNHNS and CDR2 is SASEGT in the germline V gene. The CDR3 is made up of 9 amino acids. Trimming stripped 8 bases from V and 4 bases from J, with 3 bases between. Input material: memory CD4+ T cells from PBMCs. The subset denotes: CD45RA-negative fraction. This receptor was obtained from a man aged 18-30 years in good health. Some clones in this sample may be carry-over from other donors' samples. The J gene is TRBJ2-7, the V gene TRBV6-1; no reliable D call. The CDR3 nucleotides are TGTGCCAGCTCGTACGAGCAGTACTTC. It yields the protein CASSYEQYF.